This T cell receptor (beta chain) is drawn from a study of breast tumors, draining lymph nodes, adjacent tissues. Study-level results: Most tumor T cells seemingly derive from lymph node, then expand in tumor.

In TCRdb, the multiplex PCR reads were re-called with MiXCR into one record per CDR3 protein. The repertoire holds some 120,000 distinct CDR3 sequences, with about 20% as singletons. Breast cancer patients provided tissue from their axillary draining lymph nodes. The V and J ends lost 5 bases and 5 bases, in that order; junction bases with no gene match: 14. CDR1 is DFQATT, CDR2 SNEGSKA, per germline (reference sequence). The CDR3 covers 15 residues. This clonotype has a count of ten or more. Its antigen is not identified. The chain joins TRBV20-1 to TRBJ2-7, with 8 bases aligning to TRBD1. Sequenced material: axillary lymph node tissue. The clonotype was recovered from a female donor with breast cancer. Some clones in this sample may be carry-over from other donors' samples. CDR3 protein: CSASPPDRGVDEQYF. The CDR3 coding sequence is TGCAGTGCTTCCCCCCCTGACAGGGGCGTCGACGAGCAGTACTTC.